These 20 T cell receptor beta chains share one sample of origin, sequenced in a study of identical twins. TCRdb ran MiXCR on the 5' RACE reads and lists one entry per CDR3 protein. The sample comprises some 1,700,000 distinct CDR3 sequences, 32% of which are singletons, and 0.25% to 0.3% rests with the top ten. Sequenced sample: cord blood. The receptors were gathered from a newborn girl in good health.

The table lists this clonotype with a few counts. This chain uses TRBV10-3 with TRBJ1-5, with TRBD1 as a possible D gene (6 bases). This CDR3 has 14 amino acids. Trimming shortened V by 4 bases and J by 3 bases, and 10 bases separated the two germline ends. Per the germline V gene, CDR1 is ENHRY and CDR2 is SYGVKD. CDR3: CAISVDRFNQPQHF. The CDR3 nucleotides read TGTGCCATCAGTGTCGACAGGTTCAATCAGCCCCAGCATTTT.

CDR3: CASSLGLAGGKYNEQFF. The CDR3 DNA reads as TGTGCCAGCAGCTTAGGCCTAGCGGGAGGGAAATACAATGAGCAGTTCTTC. The V gene is TRBV7-9, the J gene TRBJ2-1; 12 bases match TRBD2. Germline CDR1 is SEHNR and CDR2 is FQNEAQ (reference sequence). CDR3 length equals 17 residues. The V gene end was trimmed by 1 base and the J gene end by 4 bases; junction bases not matched to a gene: 5.

A word on this clonotype: Just one base apart from a much larger clone, this may be a read error. This rearrangement joins TRBV4-2 to TRBJ2-1; 8 bases are shared with TRBD2. This CDR3 contains 17 residues. Germline values: CDR1 LGHNA, CDR2 YNFKEQ. CDR3 in amino acids: CASSQDLRGGYYDEQFF. For the CDR3, the DNA is TGTGCCAGCAGCCAAGATCTTCGCGGGGGGTACTACGATGAGCAGTTCTTC.

J is TRBJ2-3 and V is TRBV18, with TRBD2 matching 7 bases. The germline V gene encodes CDR1 KGHSH and CDR2 LQKENI. The CDR3 runs to 15 residues. V dropped 4 bases and J dropped 8; count of bases not matched to a gene: 12. The CDR3 here is CASSRARREGGTQYF. The CDR3 DNA reads TGTGCCAGCTCACGAGCAAGAAGGGAGGGCGGTACGCAGTATTTT.

This chain joins TRBV12-3 or TRBV12-4 and TRBJ1-4; no reliable D call. The germline V and J ends were trimmed by 0 bases and 6 bases, with 8 bases remaining between them. This CDR3 is built from 14 residues. DNA of the CDR3: TGTGCCAGCAGTTTAGCAAGGAGGGATGAAAAACTGTTTTTT. Translating it yields CASSLARRDEKLFF.

This clonotype was seen a handful of times. This chain joins TRBV12-3 or TRBV12-4 and TRBJ2-2; TRBD2 is a possible D gene (6 bases). The CDR3 length is 14 residues. V was pared by 6 bases and J by 4 bases, with 12 bases between. The CDR3 sequence is CASSRLDVTGELFF. CDR3 bases: TGTGCCAGCAGCCGACTAGACGTCACCGGGGAGCTGTTTTTT.

This chain links TRBV11-2 with TRBJ2-1; 13 positions match TRBD2. In germline, CDR1 is SGHAT, CDR2 FQNNGV. CDR3 length: 16 residues. V lost 5 bases, J lost 7 bases, and 8 bases stayed unmatched. CDR3 in amino acids: CASSPLTSGGGNEQFF. DNA for the CDR3: TGTGCCAGCAGCCCTCTTACTAGCGGGGGGGGAAATGAGCAGTTCTTC.

This clonotype appeared a single time. V and J are TRBV2 and TRBJ2-1; 7 bases are shared with TRBD2. The CDR3 loop spans 12 amino acids. The junction had 7 bases not matched to a gene; V was cut back by 7 bases and J by 10 bases. Germline V gene lookup returns CDR1 SNHLY and CDR2 FYNNEI. The DNA of the CDR3 is TGTGCCAGCAACGGGGGGAGCTACGAGCAGTTCTTC. Protein sequence: CASNGGSYEQFF.

This clonotype has more than one count but fewer than ten. The CDR3 DNA reads TGTGCCAGCAGCCAATTAGTGGGGACCCAGTACTTC. Translated: CASSQLVGTQYF. The chain is built from TRBV14 and TRBJ2-5; unclear D gene. The V end was cut by 2 bases, the J end by 7 bases, with 8 bases between. The CDR3 runs 12 residues. Germline V lookup: CDR1 SGHDN, CDR2 FVKESK.

Ten or more counts support this clonotype. This chain connects TRBV7-2 to TRBJ1-5, with D tentatively TRBD1 (6 bases). Germline CDR1 reads SGHTA; CDR2 reads FQGNSA. Deletions cut 3 bases from V and 0 bases from J, with 9 bases between. The CDR3 length is 15 residues. The CDR3 loop reads CASSLDSYSNQPQHF. Written as DNA, the CDR3 is TGTGCCAGCAGCTTGGACAGTTATAGCAATCAGCCCCAGCATTTT.

J is TRBJ2-1 and V is TRBV12-3 or TRBV12-4; no definite D call. There are 14 residues in the CDR3. V lost 2 bases, J lost 6 bases, and 11 bases lay in between. CDR3 coding DNA: TGTGCCAGCAGTTTACAGGCTTTGGGCAATGAGCAGTTCTTC. Translating gives CASSLQALGNEQFF.

This clonotype has just a few counts. The chain couples TRBV10-3 to TRBJ2-1, with D perhaps assigned TRBD1 or TRBD2 (6 bases each). The V end was cut by 0 bases, the J end by 3 bases, with 12 bases between. Germline V gives CDR1 ENHRY, CDR2 SYGVKD. CDR3 size: 16 residues. CDR3 amino acids: CAISESIRGHYNEQFF. The CDR3 DNA is TGTGCCATCAGTGAGTCGATACGGGGGCACTACAATGAGCAGTTCTTC.

Of note for this clonotype: Just one base apart from a much larger clone, this may be a read error. The chain joins TRBV15 to TRBJ2-3, with no clear D. This CDR3 spans 14 amino acids. The germline V gene encodes CDR1 LNHNV and CDR2 YYDKDF (reference sequence). CDR3 region: CAASRVGRTDTQYF. The CDR3 coding sequence is TGTGCCGCCAGCAGAGTTGGCCGCACAGATACGCAGTATTTT.

This chain joins TRBV20-1 and TRBJ2-1; D is perhaps TRBD2 (6 bases). Trimming took off 3 bases at V and 1 base at J, with 13 bases between the two ends. The germline CDR1 and CDR2 sequences are DFQATT and SNEGSKA (reference sequence). There are 15 residues in the CDR3. CDR3 region: CSARIAGHSYNEQFF. For the CDR3, the DNA is TGCAGTGCTAGGATCGCGGGGCATTCCTACAATGAGCAGTTCTTC.

J is TRBJ2-7 and V is TRBV7-2; the D gene is possibly TRBD1 (5 bases). The DNA end favors TRBJ2-4, so the J call may be wrong. CDR1 is SGHTA, CDR2 FQGNSA, per germline. This CDR3 region has 15 residues. CDR3 amino acids: CASSVGPPRVNIQYF. CDR3 bases: TGTGCCAGCAGCGTCGGTCCCCCCAGGGTAAACATTCAGTACTTC.

The J gene is TRBJ2-1, the V gene TRBV15; D remains unclear. V lost 4 bases and J 0 bases, leaving 13 bases between the germline ends. The CDR3 length is 16 residues. The germline V gene encodes CDR1 LNHNV and CDR2 YYDKDF (reference sequence). CDR3 sequence (DNA): TGTGCCACCAGCACCCCGACGCCTGGCTCCTACAATGAGCAGTTCTTC. It is translated as CATSTPTPGSYNEQFF. The variable domain in full, completed from reference TRBV15 and TRBJ2-1, reads DAMVIQNPRYQVTQFGKPVTLSCSQTLNHNVMYWYQQKSSQAPKLLFHYYDKDFNNEADTPDNFQSRRPNTSFCFLDIRSPGLGDTAMYLCATSTPTPGSYNEQFFGPGTRLTVL.

With regard to this clonotype: A read error may explain this, as a much larger clone is one base away. CDR3 sequence reads: CASSLSGGDYNERFF. Here the CDR3 DNA reads TGCGCCAGCAGCTTGTCCGGGGGGGACTACAATGAGCGGTTCTTC. The chain carries TRBV5-1 and TRBJ2-1; 8 nucleotides match TRBD2. The CDR3 extends over 15 amino acids. Germline CDR1 SGHRS, CDR2 YFSETQ. The full variable domain, its missing parts supplied by reference TRBV5-1 and TRBJ2-1, is KAGVTQTPRYLIKTRGQQVTLSCSPISGHRSVSWYQQTPGQGLQFLFEYFSETQRNKGNFPGRFSGRQFSNSRSEMNVSTLELGDSALYLCASSLSGGDYNERFFGPGTRLTVL.

A few counts support this clonotype. The J gene is TRBJ2-3, the V gene TRBV28, with 11 bases that match TRBD2. Germline V gives CDR1 MDHEN, CDR2 SYDVKM. The CDR3 has 15 residues. With 3 bases clipped from V and 5 bases from J, the junction kept 4 bases outside the gene matches. The CDR3 is CASSFFLAGGDTQYF. In DNA, the CDR3 is TGTGCCAGCAGTTTTTTCCTAGCGGGGGGAGATACGCAGTATTTT.

The V gene is TRBV19, the J gene TRBJ1-4, with 7 positions matching TRBD1. The V gene end was trimmed by 3 bases and the J gene end by 8 bases; junction bases not matched to a gene: 9. This CDR3 contains 15 residues. Germline V gene sequence: CDR1 LNHDA, CDR2 SQIVND (reference sequence). CDR3 nucleotides: TGTGCCAGTAGTATCTTCAGGGGGGTCCGGGAAAAACTGTTTTTT. This gives the protein CASSIFRGVREKLFF. Variable domain in full (rest from reference TRBV19 and TRBJ1-4): DGGITQSPKYLFRKEGQNVTLSCEQNLNHDAMYWYRQDPGQGLRLIYYSQIVNDFQKGDIAEGYSVSREKKESFPLTVTSAQKNPTAFYLCASSIFRGVREKLFFGSGTQLSVL.

The rearrangement uses TRBV5-1 and TRBJ2-1; 10 positions match TRBD1. This CDR3 has 19 amino acids. CDR1 and CDR2 (germline): SGHRS, YFSETQ. With V trimmed by 1 base and J by 1 base, 11 bases remained unmatched. CDR3 sequence (DNA): TGCGCCAGCAGCTTGTTCGGGACAGGGGCCCCTGGGTCCTACAATGAGCAGTTCTTC. It yields the protein CASSLFGTGAPGSYNEQFF.